The source of this T cell receptor beta chain is a study of T cell responses to AZD1222 COVID-19 vaccine. Study results and limitations: Baseline serostatus was positive in only a handful of AZD1222 recipients. Spike-specific TCRs gained breadth and depth after people received two AZD1222 doses. Regions left unmutated in variants are reportedly the target of nearly half of spike-specific TCRs.

The CDR3 spans 13 residues. The germline gives CDR1 MNHEY, CDR2 SVGEGT. Between the trimmed V and J ends, which lost 0 bases and 4 bases, there was a span of 4 bases. Concerning this clone: Its antigen is not known.

The method was immunoSEQ multiplex PCR; TCRdb's version includes in-frame clones alone and lacks a portion of them. The table has some 99,000 clones, over 75% seen once. The source of this sequence is an adult in good health. The chain uses TRBV6-2 or TRBV6-3 and TRBJ1-3; D gene uncertain. The source was peripheral blood, collected on day 0 of AZD1222 vaccination. The CDR3: CASSYSPGNTIYF. In DNA form, the CDR3 reads TGTGCCAGCAGTTACTCGCCGGGAAACACCATATATTTT.